A selection of T cell receptor beta chains follows, all from one sample in a study of cytomegalovirus exposure and HLA in healthy donors. Data came from immunoSEQ multiplex PCR; TCRdb stores just in-frame clones and leaves some out. This sample has 65,000 or so clones, with 60% to 85% found just once. Sequenced: PBMCs. These receptor sequences come from a woman aged 35 to 49 in good health and CMV-seropositive. Each CDR3 is given with its conserved first and last residue. Fields, in order: J gene, V gene, D gene, clone size, CDR3 DNA, CDR3 protein. The D gene is left open where the match is weak. The listing skips clone size in some rows; elsewhere it reads once, few, many or a size class.

J gene: TRBJ2-6
V gene: TRBV4-3
D gene: -
clone size: -
CDR3 DNA: TGCGCCAGCAGCCAAGATCTGGCCTCTGGGGCCAACGTCCTGACTTTC
CDR3 protein: CASSQDLASGANVLTF

J gene: TRBJ2-3
V gene: TRBV7-9
D gene: -
clone size: -
CDR3 DNA: TGTGCCAGCAGCTTAGGGGCAGGGACAGATACGCAGTATTTT
CDR3 protein: CASSLGAGTDTQYF

J gene: TRBJ2-4
V gene: TRBV6-1
D gene: -
clone size: -
CDR3 DNA: TGTGCCAGCAGTGTTGGGGGGTTGAACATTCAGTACTTC
CDR3 protein: CASSVGGLNIQYF

J gene: TRBJ1-1
V gene: TRBV7-9
D gene: -
clone size: once
CDR3 DNA: TGTGCCAGCAGCTTAGAGGACAGAAGAGCTTTCTTT
CDR3 protein: CASSLEDRRAFF

J gene: TRBJ2-7
V gene: TRBV7-2
D gene: -
clone size: -
CDR3 DNA: TGTGCCAGCAGCGCATTCAGGTACCCGGAGTACTTC
CDR3 protein: CASSAFRYPEYF

J gene: TRBJ2-7
V gene: TRBV30
D gene: -
clone size: -
CDR3 DNA: TGTGCCTGGAGTGGGGCCTGGGAGCAGTACTTC
CDR3 protein: CAWSGAWEQYF

J gene: TRBJ2-7
V gene: TRBV5-1
D gene: -
clone size: -
CDR3 DNA: TGCGCCAGCAGCTTGGACAGGGCTTCCGAGCAGTACTTC
CDR3 protein: CASSLDRASEQYF

J gene: TRBJ2-5
V gene: TRBV7-9
D gene: -
clone size: -
CDR3 DNA: TGTGCCAGCAGCTTTTCGGGGGAGACCCAGTACTTC
CDR3 protein: CASSFSGETQYF

J gene: TRBJ1-1
V gene: TRBV29-1
D gene: -
clone size: -
CDR3 DNA: TGCAGCGGTCGTCTAGTTGGATCGGACACTGAAGCTTTCTTT
CDR3 protein: CSGRLVGSDTEAFF

J gene: TRBJ1-6
V gene: TRBV2
D gene: -
clone size: -
CDR3 DNA: TGTGCCAGCAGGGAGACCAGCTCCTATAATTCACCCCTCCACTTT
CDR3 protein: CASRETSSYNSPLHF

J gene: TRBJ1-5
V gene: TRBV6-5
D gene: -
clone size: few
CDR3 DNA: TGTGCCAGCAGTTACTCGGGGAGTCGGCCCCAGCATTTT
CDR3 protein: CASSYSGSRPQHF

J gene: TRBJ1-1
V gene: TRBV2
D gene: TRBD1
clone size: -
CDR3 DNA: TGTGCCAGCCTCAGACAGGGGGCGGCTGAAGCTTTCTTT
CDR3 protein: CASLRQGAAEAFF

J gene: TRBJ2-1
V gene: TRBV6-5
D gene: -
clone size: -
CDR3 DNA: TGTGCCTGCGCCGGGACTGGATACAATGAGCAGTTCTTC
CDR3 protein: CACAGTGYNEQFF

J gene: TRBJ1-3
V gene: TRBV7-9
D gene: TRBD1
clone size: -
CDR3 DNA: TGTGCCAGCAGACGGGGACAGGGAAAAAACACCATATATTTT
CDR3 protein: CASRRGQGKNTIYF

J gene: TRBJ1-4
V gene: TRBV19
D gene: -
clone size: -
CDR3 DNA: TGTGCCAGTAGTATCGATCTTCGGGGTATAGTTGAAAAACTGTTTTTT
CDR3 protein: CASSIDLRGIVEKLFF

J gene: TRBJ2-3
V gene: TRBV7-9
D gene: TRBD1
clone size: -
CDR3 DNA: TGTGCCAGCAGCTCTAAGACAGGGGGAAGCACAGATACGCAGTATTTT
CDR3 protein: CASSSKTGGSTDTQYF

J gene: TRBJ2-7
V gene: TRBV4-1
D gene: -
clone size: -
CDR3 DNA: TGCGCCAGCAGCCAAGGTAGCCCAAACTACTACGAGCAGTACTTC
CDR3 protein: CASSQGSPNYYEQYF

J gene: TRBJ2-1
V gene: TRBV2
D gene: TRBD1
clone size: -
CDR3 DNA: TGTGCCAGGACCCGACAGGGGGCCCAAGGACTAACCTACAATGAGCAGTTCTTC
CDR3 protein: CARTRQGAQGLTYNEQFF

J gene: TRBJ1-3
V gene: TRBV18
D gene: TRBD1
clone size: -
CDR3 DNA: TGTGCCAGCTCACCTCAGGGGGCTGGAAACACCATATATTTT
CDR3 protein: CASSPQGAGNTIYF

J gene: TRBJ1-4
V gene: TRBV5-1
D gene: -
clone size: -
CDR3 DNA: TGCGCCAGCAGCGTGGGCGCAGAGTTGGGGGGTGAAAAACTGTTTTTT
CDR3 protein: CASSVGAELGGEKLFF

J gene: TRBJ1-6
V gene: TRBV6-5
D gene: -
clone size: -
CDR3 DNA: TGTGCCAGCAGTTTTCCACGGGGTTCACCCCTCCACTTT
CDR3 protein: CASSFPRGSPLHF

J gene: TRBJ1-5
V gene: TRBV5-5
D gene: -
clone size: -
CDR3 DNA: TGTGCCAGCAGCCTGGGGGAGCGGCCCCAGCATTTT
CDR3 protein: CASSLGERPQHF

J gene: TRBJ1-3
V gene: TRBV12-5
D gene: TRBD1
clone size: -
CDR3 DNA: TGTGCTAGTGGTCCAGGACAGGGTGGAAACACCATATATTTT
CDR3 protein: CASGPGQGGNTIYF

J gene: TRBJ2-7
V gene: TRBV5-6
D gene: TRBD1
clone size: -
CDR3 DNA: TGTGCCAGCAGCTGGTCCGGGACAGGGAGTTTTCCCCACGAGCAGTACTTC
CDR3 protein: CASSWSGTGSFPHEQYF

J gene: TRBJ2-3
V gene: TRBV5-1
D gene: -
clone size: -
CDR3 DNA: TGCGCCAGCAGCTTGGGGGGGACAAACCAGTGGACGCAGTATTTT
CDR3 protein: CASSLGGTNQWTQYF

J gene: TRBJ2-1
V gene: TRBV27
D gene: TRBD2
clone size: -
CDR3 DNA: TGTGCCAGCCTCCGGGGGGGACTACGCGGCTCCTACAATGAGCAGTTCTTC
CDR3 protein: CASLRGGLRGSYNEQFF

J gene: TRBJ2-3
V gene: TRBV13
D gene: TRBD2
clone size: -
CDR3 DNA: TGTGCCAGCAGCTTATTGACTAGCGGGGCCCTAAGGGCGCAGTATTTT
CDR3 protein: CASSLLTSGALRAQYF

J gene: TRBJ1-5
V gene: TRBV27
D gene: -
clone size: -
CDR3 DNA: TGTGCCAGCAGTTTAGGACAACTTTATCAGCCCCAGCATTTT
CDR3 protein: CASSLGQLYQPQHF

J gene: TRBJ1-1
V gene: TRBV30
D gene: TRBD1
clone size: -
CDR3 DNA: TGTGCCTGGGTAAGACAGGGGAACACTGAAGCTTTCTTT
CDR3 protein: CAWVRQGNTEAFF

J gene: TRBJ2-7
V gene: TRBV30
D gene: TRBD2
clone size: -
CDR3 DNA: TGTGCCTGGAACCAACTAGCGGGGGGGCGCGGCGAGCAGTACTTC
CDR3 protein: CAWNQLAGGRGEQYF

J gene: TRBJ2-7
V gene: TRBV4-3
D gene: -
clone size: -
CDR3 DNA: TGCGCCAGCAGCCATTACAACCAGGGCGAGTACGAGCAGTACTTC
CDR3 protein: CASSHYNQGEYEQYF

J gene: TRBJ1-2
V gene: TRBV6-6
D gene: -
clone size: -
CDR3 DNA: TGTGCCAGCAGTTACGGGACACCGCGCTACTATGGCTACACCTTC
CDR3 protein: CASSYGTPRYYGYTF

J gene: TRBJ2-5
V gene: TRBV15
D gene: TRBD2
clone size: once
CDR3 DNA: TGTGCCACCAGCAGAGATCGGGGCGGGGGAAAAGAGACCCAGTACTTC
CDR3 protein: CATSRDRGGGKETQYF

J gene: TRBJ1-5
V gene: TRBV21-1
D gene: -
clone size: -
CDR3 DNA: TGTGCCAGCAGCTCTGAGGGGGACAGTTTCTTTAGCAATCAGCCCCAGCATTTT
CDR3 protein: CASSSEGDSFFSNQPQHF

J gene: TRBJ2-4
V gene: TRBV27
D gene: TRBD1
clone size: once
CDR3 DNA: TGTGCCAGCAGTTCGGGACAGGGGATGATTTGGTACTTC
CDR3 protein: CASSSGQGMIWYF

J gene: TRBJ1-2
V gene: TRBV7-9
D gene: TRBD1
clone size: -
CDR3 DNA: TGTGCCAGCAGCTTAGAGATCGGACAGGGTGAAGGCGTCTATGGCTACACCTTC
CDR3 protein: CASSLEIGQGEGVYGYTF

J gene: TRBJ1-2
V gene: TRBV9
D gene: -
clone size: -
CDR3 DNA: TGTGCCAGCAGCGTAGCTTTGACAGATGACTATGGCTACACCTTC
CDR3 protein: CASSVALTDDYGYTF

J gene: TRBJ2-7
V gene: TRBV21-1
D gene: -
clone size: -
CDR3 DNA: TGTGCCAGCAGCAAAGCGCCTGTAAAAAGGGGGTCCTACGAGCAGTACTTC
CDR3 protein: CASSKAPVKRGSYEQYF

J gene: TRBJ1-5
V gene: TRBV11-2
D gene: -
clone size: once
CDR3 DNA: TGTGCCAGCAGCCGAAAAGCAGGGTTTAATCAGCCCCAGCATTTT
CDR3 protein: CASSRKAGFNQPQHF

J gene: TRBJ2-4
V gene: TRBV5-1
D gene: TRBD1
clone size: -
CDR3 DNA: TGCGCCAGCAGCTTGGGGCGGGGGACAGGGGGCTCCAAAAACATTCAGTACTTC
CDR3 protein: CASSLGRGTGGSKNIQYF

J gene: TRBJ2-7
V gene: TRBV5-1
D gene: TRBD2
clone size: -
CDR3 DNA: TGCGCCAGCAGCCCCGGACTAGCGGACTCCTACGAGCAGTACTTC
CDR3 protein: CASSPGLADSYEQYF

J gene: TRBJ2-1
V gene: TRBV7-6
D gene: -
clone size: once
CDR3 DNA: TGTGCCAGCAGCTTAATGGGTAGGGAGAACAATGAGCAGTTCTTC
CDR3 protein: CASSLMGRENNEQFF

J gene: TRBJ2-1
V gene: TRBV7-9
D gene: -
clone size: -
CDR3 DNA: TGTGCCAGCAGCACCGGGAATGAGCAGTTCTTC
CDR3 protein: CASSTGNEQFF

J gene: TRBJ2-3
V gene: TRBV5-1
D gene: -
clone size: once
CDR3 DNA: TGCGCCAGCAGCTTGGGTTTTCGGTTTCCAGATACGCAGTATTTT
CDR3 protein: CASSLGFRFPDTQYF

J gene: TRBJ2-5
V gene: TRBV14
D gene: TRBD1
clone size: -
CDR3 DNA: TGTGCCAGCAGCCGACAACAGGGGTACGGAGAGACCCAGTACTTC
CDR3 protein: CASSRQQGYGETQYF

J gene: TRBJ2-5
V gene: TRBV6-1
D gene: -
clone size: -
CDR3 DNA: TGTGCCAGCAGTGAACTCGAGACCCAGTACTTC
CDR3 protein: CASSELETQYF

J gene: TRBJ2-7
V gene: TRBV9
D gene: -
clone size: -
CDR3 DNA: TGTGCCAGCAGTCGCGGAACAGGGACCCCCTACGAGCAGTACTTC
CDR3 protein: CASSRGTGTPYEQYF